This TCR beta chain emerged from a study of blood T cell repertoires in COVID-19 (dated by TCRdb to the early 2020s). In terms of the full investigation: Samples from collaborators originated in the United States, Italy and Spain and spanned both the acute and convalescent phases of COVID-19. HLA class I and class II types, where available, came from metadata supplied by the sample provider rather than from assay-based typing. Samples came from the ongoing ImmuneRACE study (first 160 participants) plus 1,254 subjects from 6 global collaborators. Sample metadata almost always included a de-identified subject ID, COVID-19 status, age in years and sex. The prospective study material was composed of cDNA or gDNA derived from T cells, B-cell-depleted T cells, or PBMCs. A freely available public database, intended as a resource for researchers studying the immune response to SARS-CoV-2, is where the repertoires were released. Subjects who had been exposed to COVID-19, were actively infected with it, or had recovered from it provided the deeply sampled blood TCRbeta repertoires that made up the dataset. Beyond this particular receptor, the publication reports: Clinical and demographic metadata were provided uncurated, with the amount varying by source and participant.

The immunoSEQ Assay, a bias-controlled multiplex PCR, was used to amplify TCRbeta CDR3 regions from genomic DNA. In the source study's methods: The number of nucleated cells in each sample was estimated by amplification of reference gene primers within the assay. To quantify the absolute abundance of each unique TCRbeta CDR3 rearrangement, sequence reads were collapsed and filtered. Productive Simpson clonality was computed per sample as the square root of Simpson's diversity index over productive rearrangements. TCRdb retrieved this table from immuneACCESS and kept in-frame rearrangements only. Not all clones are present; in checked studies, unresolved V genes account for under half, and no reason is known for the remainder. Clone size and the V and J calls come from that table; the DNA yielded D and trimming. This sample lists approximately 140,000 clones; around 81% were detected once. The ten top clones hold approximately 2.7% of the sample.

This clone was recorded only once. The antigen this receptor binds is unknown. No base quality information exists; no much larger clone differs at one position. The CDR3 has 14 amino acids, counting the end cysteine and phenylalanine. Left in the record is the CDR3 DNA by itself, 42 bases read in frame from the first base. Based on the germline V gene (reference sequence), the CDR1 and CDR2 sequences are MNHEY and SMNVEV. After removal of 5 bases from V and 6 bases from J, the junction retains 7 bases not matched to a gene. Each collaborating institution followed its own protocols to collect whole blood in K2EDTA tubes. For TCRbeta analysis, collaborator samples were shipped as frozen whole blood, as isolated PBMCs, or as DNA extracted from either sample type.

In this chain, TRBV27 is recombined with TRBJ2-7; 10 middle bases align to TRBD1. The source is a woman between 40 and 50 years old with active or convalescent COVID-19. The sample comprised peripheral blood. The CDR3 is CASSLGTGAREQYF. The DNA sequence follows: TGTGCCAGCAGTCTCGGGACAGGGGCTCGCGAGCAGTACTTC.